This T cell receptor beta chain was captured by sequencing in a study of shared clonotypes between healthy human individuals. Broader study findings: A handful of donors showed sharing of approximately 5% of naive CD4 clonotypes.

Germline CDR1 reads SGHNT; CDR2 reads YYREEE (reference sequence). This CDR3 contains 16 residues. V lost 3 bases to trimming and J lost 3 bases; unmatched junction nucleotides: 10. This clone was counted once. Antigen specificity is unknown. It was across several immunoSEQ plates that each subset's genomic DNA was evenly split. The assay was immunoSEQ multiplex PCR, and TCRdb's table has in-frame clones only and misses some. The repertoire consists of millions of clones, with approximately 92% occurring once and the leading ten covering roughly 0.15%. Sequencing used naive CD4+ T cells sorted from blood. As to subset: CD45RA+ positively selected. The chain couples TRBV5-4 to TRBJ2-7; 9 bases fit TRBD2. The TCR was taken from a man younger than 35 in good health. CDR3 sequence reads: CASSSPGLAGYYEQYF. The CDR3 bases are TGTGCCAGCAGCTCCCCGGGGCTAGCGGGATACTACGAGCAGTACTTC.